The 19 T cell receptor beta chains presented below share a single source sample, sequenced in a study of blood T cell repertoires in COVID-19. Measured with immunoSEQ multiplex PCR; TCRdb has only the in-frame clones, and not every one. This table has roughly 150,000 clones, 85% to 95% appearing once. Sequencing used peripheral blood. The receptors shown here come from a woman aged 60-75 years with COVID-19, enrolled during active disease.

The chain joins TRBV2 to TRBJ1-1; D is perhaps TRBD1 (5 bases). The CDR3 totals 13 residues. Trimming shortened V by 3 bases and J by 5 bases, and 10 bases separated the two germline ends. Germline V gene data show CDR1 as SNHLY and CDR2 as FYNNEI. The CDR3 here is CASSDSGWTEAFF. As DNA, the CDR3 is TGTGCCAGCAGTGACTCAGGGTGGACTGAAGCTTTCTTT.

This chain uses TRBV9 with TRBJ1-5, with TRBD1 matching 7 bases. The V gene's germline CDR1 is SGDLS and CDR2 YYNGEE. The CDR3 loop spans 15 amino acids. Trimming took 0 bases from V and 3 from J; bases not matched to a gene: 3. CDR3 nucleotides: TGTGCCAGCAGCGTAGAAGGGGGCGTCAATCAGCCCCAGCATTTT. This sequence encodes CASSVEGGVNQPQHF.

The chain combines TRBV6-2 or TRBV6-3 with TRBJ1-5; D may be TRBD1 (5 bases). Trimming pared 6 bases from V and 2 bases from J, leaving 20 bases between. Germline values: CDR1 MNHEY, CDR2 SVGEGT. CDR3 length: 17 amino acids. CDR3: CASSPYRGELRNQPQHF. The CDR3, as DNA: TGTGCCAGCAGCCCTTATAGGGGCGAGCTCCGCAATCAGCCCCAGCATTTT.

The J gene is TRBJ1-3, the V gene TRBV19; 8 positions match TRBD1. CDR3 length equals 16 residues. The V segment lost 5 bases and the J segment 0 bases; nucleotides outside the gene matches: 6. Germline V gene sequence: CDR1 LNHDA, CDR2 SQIVND (reference sequence). The CDR3 region has the DNA TGTGCCAGTAGTCCATCCGGACAGGGCTCTGGAAACACCATATATTTT. Protein: CASSPSGQGSGNTIYF.

DNA of the CDR3: TGTGCCAGCAGTTTGGCCGGGTTAGGTTCACCCCTCCACTTT. This sequence encodes CASSLAGLGSPLHF. The genes are TRBV28 and TRBJ1-6; D remains unclear. Germline-derived CDR1 and CDR2 are MDHEN and SYDVKM. Between the trimmed V and J ends, which lost 3 bases and 9 bases, there was a span of 12 bases. CDR3 size: 14 residues.

The chain couples TRBV2 to TRBJ1-6, with D possibly being TRBD1 (6 bases). Germline V gene data show CDR1 as SNHLY and CDR2 as FYNNEI. V was pared by 5 bases and J by 4 bases, with 9 bases between. This CDR3 has 14 amino acids. The CDR3 sequence: CASSRGQYNSPLHF. CDR3 coding DNA: TGTGCCAGCAGTCGAGGACAGTATAATTCACCCCTCCACTTT.

The rearrangement links TRBV7-2 to TRBJ2-3; TRBD1 matches 7 bases. The CDR3 spans 13 residues. The germline CDR1 and CDR2 sequences are SGHTA and FQGNSA. V shed 5 bases and J 5 bases; nucleotides not matched to a gene: 4. CDR3 sequence reads: CASSRDSGDTQYF. DNA for the CDR3: TGTGCCAGCAGCCGGGACAGTGGAGATACGCAGTATTTT.

The chain couples TRBV19 to TRBJ1-6, with no clear D. Trimming cost V 7 bases and J 6 bases, with 13 bases left between them. CDR3 length: 14 amino acids. Germline loops: CDR1 LNHDA, CDR2 SQIVND (reference sequence). The CDR3 DNA is TGTGCCAGTACCCATCCCGGAGGTAATTCACCCCTCCACTTT. It translates to CASTHPGGNSPLHF. The whole variable domain, remainder taken from reference TRBV19 and TRBJ1-6, is DGGITQSPKYLFRKEGQNVTLSCEQNLNHDAMYWYRQDPGQGLRLIYYSQIVNDFQKGDIAEGYSVSREKKESFPLTVTSAQKNPTAFYLCASTHPGGNSPLHFGNGTRLTVT.

The chain couples TRBV19 to TRBJ2-5; 8 bases align to TRBD2. The germline gives CDR1 LNHDA, CDR2 SQIVND (reference sequence). V gave up 5 bases and J gave up 2 bases; unmatched junction bases: 4. The CDR3 runs to 14 residues. In nucleotides, the CDR3 is TGTGCCAGTAGTGCCCGGGGGGGGCAAGAGACCCAGTACTTC. Protein sequence: CASSARGGQETQYF.

The chain uses TRBV7-9 and TRBJ1-1; no definite D call. Between the trimmed V and J ends, which lost 1 base and 3 bases, there was a span of 12 bases. This CDR3 spans 15 amino acids. Germline V gene sequence: CDR1 SEHNR, CDR2 FQNEAQ (reference sequence). The CDR3 DNA is TGTGCCAGCAGCTTAGAAGGAGGGATGTACACTGAAGCTTTCTTT. It specifies CASSLEGGMYTEAFF.

The chain combines TRBV12-3 or TRBV12-4 with TRBJ2-7, with D maybe TRBD2 (5 bases). V lost 6 bases and J lost 2, with 11 bases in between. The CDR3 is made up of 13 amino acids. The CDR3 spells CASSLSGTYEQYF. Here the CDR3 DNA reads TGTGCCAGCAGCCTTTCGGGGACCTACGAGCAGTACTTC.

V is TRBV6-2 or TRBV6-3 and J is TRBJ1-2; D unresolved. Trimming left V 6 bases short and J 9 bases short, with 14 bases between. The CDR3 has 12 residues. In germline, CDR1 is MNHEY, CDR2 SVGEGT. The CDR3 spells CASSRAETSYTF. The CDR3 DNA follows: TGTGCCAGCAGCCGGGCAGAGACGAGCTACACCTTC.

The gene calls are TRBV4-3 and TRBJ2-5; the match to TRBD2 covers 9 bases. The CDR3 sequence is 16 residues long. V shed 0 bases and J 2 bases; nucleotides not matched to a gene: 4. The germline CDR1 and CDR2 sequences are LGHNA and YSLEER. The CDR3 loop reads CASSQEKRGAQETQYF. Here the CDR3 DNA reads TGCGCCAGCAGCCAAGAGAAGCGGGGGGCTCAAGAGACCCAGTACTTC.

The chain joins TRBV11-2 to TRBJ2-2, with D unclear. The CDR3 is made up of 13 amino acids. V was shortened by 10 bases and J by 6 bases, with 15 bases between the two germline ends. Germline CDR1 is SGHAT and CDR2 is FQNNGV. This CDR3 is CATQRLVPGELFF. The CDR3 coding sequence is TGTGCCACCCAGAGACTGGTCCCCGGGGAGCTGTTTTTT.

V is TRBV3-1 (or the pseudogene TRBV3-2) and J is TRBJ1-1; D unclear. This CDR3 is 15 amino acids long. V was pared by 1 base and J by 0 bases, with 9 bases between. Germline V gives CDR1 LGHDT, CDR2 YNNKEL (reference sequence). CDR3: CASSQGRFVNTEAFF. The CDR3 DNA follows: TGTGCCAGCAGCCAAGGGCGGTTTGTGAACACTGAAGCTTTCTTT.

The V and J genes are TRBV7-3 and TRBJ1-1; possible D gene TRBD1, 6 bases. V lost 5 bases and J lost 0, with 16 bases in between. The germline CDR1 and CDR2 sequences are SGHTA and FQGTGA. This CDR3 has 16 amino acids. CDR3 region: CASSALGGALNTEAFF. The CDR3 DNA is TGTGCCAGCAGCGCGTTAGGGGGGGCGCTGAACACTGAAGCTTTCTTT.

The rearrangement uses TRBV18 and TRBJ1-1, with D uncertain. CDR1 and CDR2 from the germline V gene are KGHSH and LQKENI. This CDR3 spans 16 amino acids. V lost 4 bases to trimming and J lost 2 bases, with 17 bases between them. CDR3 in DNA: TGTGCCAGCTCACTCAACACGGCAGGCACAAACACTGAAGCTTTCTTT. Protein: CASSLNTAGTNTEAFF. Together with reference TRBV18 and TRBJ1-1, the CDR3 gives the full variable domain: NAGVMQNPRHLVRRRGQEARLRCSPMKGHSHVYWYRQLPEEGLKFMVYLQKENIIDESGMPKERFSAEFPKEGPSILRIQQVVRGDSAAYFCASSLNTAGTNTEAFFGQGTRLTVV.

This chain joins TRBV19 and TRBJ2-4, with 7 bases aligning to TRBD1. CDR3 size: 14 residues. V dropped 5 bases and J dropped 9; count of bases not matched to a gene: 10. Germline assignment: CDR1 LNHDA and CDR2 SQIVND (reference sequence). The CDR3: CASSHRDSIAIQYF. As DNA, the CDR3 is TGTGCCAGTAGTCACCGGGACAGTATAGCCATTCAGTACTTC.

V is TRBV6-2 or TRBV6-3 and J is TRBJ2-3, with TRBD1 identical over 9 bases. V trimming: 2 bases; J trimming: 4 bases; junction bases outside the gene matches: 7. The CDR3 sequence is 16 residues long. CDR1 and CDR2 from the germline V gene are MNHEY and SVGEGT. The CDR3 nucleotides read TGTGCCAGCAGTTACCCCGGGACAGGGATAGCAGATACGCAGTATTTT. It is translated as CASSYPGTGIADTQYF.